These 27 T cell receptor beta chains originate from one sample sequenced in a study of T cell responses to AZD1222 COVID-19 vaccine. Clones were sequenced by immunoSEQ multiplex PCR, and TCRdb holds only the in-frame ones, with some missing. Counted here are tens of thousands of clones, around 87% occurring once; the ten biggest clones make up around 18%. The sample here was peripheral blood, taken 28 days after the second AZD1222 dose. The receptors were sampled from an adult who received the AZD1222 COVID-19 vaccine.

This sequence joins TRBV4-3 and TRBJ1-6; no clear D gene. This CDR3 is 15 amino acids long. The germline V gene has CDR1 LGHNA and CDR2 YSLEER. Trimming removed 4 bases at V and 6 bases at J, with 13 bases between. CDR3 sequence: CASSPDGNLNSPLHF. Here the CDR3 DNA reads TGCGCCAGCAGCCCGGACGGTAATCTTAATTCACCCCTCCACTTT.

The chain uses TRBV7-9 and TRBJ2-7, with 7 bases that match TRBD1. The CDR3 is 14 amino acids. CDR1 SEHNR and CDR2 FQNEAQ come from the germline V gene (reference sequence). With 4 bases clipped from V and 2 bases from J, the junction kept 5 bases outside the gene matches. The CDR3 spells CASSSRDSPYEQYF. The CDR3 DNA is TGTGCCAGCAGCTCCCGGGACAGTCCCTACGAGCAGTACTTC.

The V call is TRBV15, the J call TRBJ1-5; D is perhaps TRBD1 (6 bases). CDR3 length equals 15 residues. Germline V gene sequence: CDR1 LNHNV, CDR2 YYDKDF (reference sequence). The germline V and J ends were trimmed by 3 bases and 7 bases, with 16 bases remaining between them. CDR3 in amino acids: CATSRGRQVEQPQHF. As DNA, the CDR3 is TGTGCCACCAGCAGGGGAAGACAGGTCGAGCAGCCCCAGCATTTT. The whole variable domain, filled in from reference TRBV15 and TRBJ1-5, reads DAMVIQNPRYQVTQFGKPVTLSCSQTLNHNVMYWYQQKSSQAPKLLFHYYDKDFNNEADTPDNFQSRRPNTSFCFLDIRSPGLGDTAMYLCATSRGRQVEQPQHFGDGTRLSIL.

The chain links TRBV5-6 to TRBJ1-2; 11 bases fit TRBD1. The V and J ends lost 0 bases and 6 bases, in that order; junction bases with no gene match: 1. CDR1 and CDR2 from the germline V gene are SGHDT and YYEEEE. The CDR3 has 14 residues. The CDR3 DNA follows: TGTGCCAGCAGCTTGGGGACAGGGGGCAATGGCTACACCTTC. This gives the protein CASSLGTGGNGYTF.

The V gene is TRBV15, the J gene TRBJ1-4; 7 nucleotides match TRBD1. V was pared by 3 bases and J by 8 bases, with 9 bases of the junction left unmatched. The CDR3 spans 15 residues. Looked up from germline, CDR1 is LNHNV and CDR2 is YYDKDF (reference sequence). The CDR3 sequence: CATSSSRGRVEKLFF. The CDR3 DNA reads TGTGCCACCAGCAGTTCTAGGGGGCGCGTGGAAAAACTGTTTTTT.

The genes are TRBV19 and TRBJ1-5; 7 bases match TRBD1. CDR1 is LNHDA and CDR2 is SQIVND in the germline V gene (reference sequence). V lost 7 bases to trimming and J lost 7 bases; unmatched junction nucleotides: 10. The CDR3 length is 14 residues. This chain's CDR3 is CASNNRGPGQPQHF. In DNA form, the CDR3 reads TGTGCCAGTAACAACAGGGGACCAGGACAGCCCCAGCATTTT. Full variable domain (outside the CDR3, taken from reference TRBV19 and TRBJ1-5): DGGITQSPKYLFRKEGQNVTLSCEQNLNHDAMYWYRQDPGQGLRLIYYSQIVNDFQKGDIAEGYSVSREKKESFPLTVTSAQKNPTAFYLCASNNRGPGQPQHFGDGTRLSIL.

CDR3 sequence (DNA): TGTGCCAGCAGTTCCGACTTTGGAAACACCATATATTTT. As protein: CASSSDFGNTIYF. This sequence joins TRBV11-3 and TRBJ1-3; D is undetermined. Germline loops: CDR1 SGHNT, CDR2 YENEEA. Trimming took off 6 bases at V and 3 bases at J, with 9 bases between the two ends. The CDR3 contains 13 residues.

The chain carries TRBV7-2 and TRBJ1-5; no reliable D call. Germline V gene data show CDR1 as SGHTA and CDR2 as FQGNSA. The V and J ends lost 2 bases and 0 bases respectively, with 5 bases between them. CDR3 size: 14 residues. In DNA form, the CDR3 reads TGTGCCAGCAGCTTAACAACTAGCAATCAGCCCCAGCATTTT. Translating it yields CASSLTTSNQPQHF.

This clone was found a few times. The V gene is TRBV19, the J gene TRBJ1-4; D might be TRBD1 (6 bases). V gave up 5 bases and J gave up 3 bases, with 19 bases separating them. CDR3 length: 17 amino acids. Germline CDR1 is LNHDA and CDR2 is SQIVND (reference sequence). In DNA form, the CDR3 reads TGTGCCAGTAGTCCCATAGAGTGGGGGGCGGCTAATGAAAAACTGTTTTTT. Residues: CASSPIEWGAANEKLFF.

CDR3 DNA: TGCGCCAGCAGCCACGCTACAGGACCGTGGAACACTGAAGCTTTCTTT. This translates into CASSHATGPWNTEAFF. The chain combines TRBV4-1 with TRBJ1-1, with a tentative D call TRBD1 (5 bases). Germline V gene data show CDR1 as MGHRA and CDR2 as YSYEKL. There are 16 residues in the CDR3. The ends were cut back, 3 bases at V and 1 base at J, with 15 bases in the middle.

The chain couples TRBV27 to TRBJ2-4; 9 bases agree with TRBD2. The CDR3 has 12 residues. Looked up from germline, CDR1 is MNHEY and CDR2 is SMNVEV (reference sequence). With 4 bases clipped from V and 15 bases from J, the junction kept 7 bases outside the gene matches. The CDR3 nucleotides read TGTGCCAGCAGTTCCCTAGCGGGGAGTGCGTACTTC. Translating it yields CASSSLAGSAYF.

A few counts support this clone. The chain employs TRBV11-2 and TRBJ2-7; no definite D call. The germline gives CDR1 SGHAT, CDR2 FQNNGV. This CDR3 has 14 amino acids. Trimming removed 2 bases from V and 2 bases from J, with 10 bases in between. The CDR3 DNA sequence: TGTGCCAGCAGCTTAATACAGCCCGCCTACGAGCAGTACTTC. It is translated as CASSLIQPAYEQYF.

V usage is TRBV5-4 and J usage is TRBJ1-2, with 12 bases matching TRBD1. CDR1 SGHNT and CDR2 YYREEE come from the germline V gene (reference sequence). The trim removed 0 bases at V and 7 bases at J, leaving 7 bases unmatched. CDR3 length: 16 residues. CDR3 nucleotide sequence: TGTGCCAGCAGCTTGGGAGGGGGACAGGGGGCACCTGGCTACACCTTC. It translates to CASSLGGGQGAPGYTF.

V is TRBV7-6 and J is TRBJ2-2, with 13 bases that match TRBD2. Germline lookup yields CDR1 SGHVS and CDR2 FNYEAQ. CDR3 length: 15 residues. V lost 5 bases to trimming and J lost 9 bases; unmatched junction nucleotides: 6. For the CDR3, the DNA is TGTGCCAGCAGCCGACTAGCGGGGGGTGGCCGGGAGCTGTTTTTT. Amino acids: CASSRLAGGGRELFF.

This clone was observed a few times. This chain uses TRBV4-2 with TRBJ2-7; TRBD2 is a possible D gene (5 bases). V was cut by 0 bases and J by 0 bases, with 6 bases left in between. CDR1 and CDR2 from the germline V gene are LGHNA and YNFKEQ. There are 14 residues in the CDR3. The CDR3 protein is CASSQELGSYEQYF. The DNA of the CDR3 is TGTGCCAGCAGCCAAGAACTAGGCTCCTACGAGCAGTACTTC.

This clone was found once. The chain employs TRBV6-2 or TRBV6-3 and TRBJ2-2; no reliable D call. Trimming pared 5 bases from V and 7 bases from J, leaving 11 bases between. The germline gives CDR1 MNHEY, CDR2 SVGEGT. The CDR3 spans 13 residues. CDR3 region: CASSLRLDGELFF. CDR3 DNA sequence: TGTGCCAGCAGTCTCCGTCTAGACGGGGAGCTGTTTTTT.

CDR3 in amino acids: CASSLVPGQGYHEQYF. The CDR3 DNA reads as TGTGCCAGCAGCTTAGTCCCGGGACAGGGTTACCACGAGCAGTACTTC. The chain links TRBV7-6 to TRBJ2-7; TRBD1 agrees at 9 bases. V dropped 1 base and J dropped 5; count of bases not matched to a gene: 9. This CDR3 comprises 16 residues. Germline CDR1 and CDR2: SGHVS and FNYEAQ.

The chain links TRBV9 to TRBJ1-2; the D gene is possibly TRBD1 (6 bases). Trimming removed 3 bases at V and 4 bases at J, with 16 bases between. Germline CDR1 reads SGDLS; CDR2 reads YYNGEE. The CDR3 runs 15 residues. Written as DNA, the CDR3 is TGTGCCAGCAGCGGCTGGGGGGCCACGGCCTATGGCTACACCTTC. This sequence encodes CASSGWGATAYGYTF.

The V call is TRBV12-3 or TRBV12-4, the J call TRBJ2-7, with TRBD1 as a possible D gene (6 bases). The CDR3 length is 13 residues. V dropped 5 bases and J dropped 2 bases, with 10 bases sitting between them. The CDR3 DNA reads TGTGCCAGCAGTATACAGGGTCCCTACGAGCAGTACTTC. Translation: CASSIQGPYEQYF.

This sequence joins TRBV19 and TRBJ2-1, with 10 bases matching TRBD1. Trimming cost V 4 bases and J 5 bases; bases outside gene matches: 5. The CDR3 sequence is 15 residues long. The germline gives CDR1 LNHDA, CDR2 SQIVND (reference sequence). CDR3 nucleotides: TGTGCCAGTAGTACCGGGACAGGGGCGCACAATGAGCAGTTCTTC. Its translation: CASSTGTGAHNEQFF. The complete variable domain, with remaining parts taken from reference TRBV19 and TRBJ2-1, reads DGGITQSPKYLFRKEGQNVTLSCEQNLNHDAMYWYRQDPGQGLRLIYYSQIVNDFQKGDIAEGYSVSREKKESFPLTVTSAQKNPTAFYLCASSTGTGAHNEQFFGPGTRLTVL.

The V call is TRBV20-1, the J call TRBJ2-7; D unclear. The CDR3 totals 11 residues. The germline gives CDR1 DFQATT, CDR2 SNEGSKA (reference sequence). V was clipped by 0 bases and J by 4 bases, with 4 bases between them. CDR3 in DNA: TGCAGTGCTAGAGAGAAGTACGAGCAGTACTTC. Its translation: CSAREKYEQYF.

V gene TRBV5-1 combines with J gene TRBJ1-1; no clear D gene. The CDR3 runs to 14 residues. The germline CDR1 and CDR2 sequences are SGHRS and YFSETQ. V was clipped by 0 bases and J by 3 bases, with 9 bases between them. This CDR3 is CASSLVGLDTEAFF. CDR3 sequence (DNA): TGCGCCAGCAGCTTGGTAGGGTTAGACACTGAAGCTTTCTTT.

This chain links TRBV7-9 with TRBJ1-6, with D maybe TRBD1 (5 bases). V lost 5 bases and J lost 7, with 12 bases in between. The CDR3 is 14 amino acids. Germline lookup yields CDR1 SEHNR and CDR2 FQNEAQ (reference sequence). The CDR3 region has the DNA TGTGCCAGCAGCCGTGGGGGTGGCAATTCACCCCTCCACTTT. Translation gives CASSRGGGNSPLHF.

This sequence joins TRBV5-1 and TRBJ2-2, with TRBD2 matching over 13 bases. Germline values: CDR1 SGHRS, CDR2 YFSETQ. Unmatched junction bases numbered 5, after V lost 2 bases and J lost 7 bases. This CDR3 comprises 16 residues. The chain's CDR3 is CASSFGTSGTGGELFF. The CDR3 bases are TGCGCCAGCAGCTTTGGGACTAGCGGGACCGGCGGGGAGCTGTTTTTT.

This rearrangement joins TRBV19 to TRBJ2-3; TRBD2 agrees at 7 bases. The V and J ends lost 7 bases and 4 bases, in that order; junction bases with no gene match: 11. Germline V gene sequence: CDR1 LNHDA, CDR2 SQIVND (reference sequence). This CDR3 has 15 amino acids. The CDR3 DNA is TGTGCCAGTACCCTAAACGGGGGGTGGCCAGATACGCAGTATTTT. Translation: CASTLNGGWPDTQYF.

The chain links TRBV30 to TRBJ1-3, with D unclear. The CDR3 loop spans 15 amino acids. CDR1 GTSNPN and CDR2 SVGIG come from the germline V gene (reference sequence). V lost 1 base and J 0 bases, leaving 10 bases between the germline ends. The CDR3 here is CAWSEGPISGNTIYF. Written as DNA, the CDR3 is TGTGCCTGGAGTGAGGGCCCTATCTCTGGAAACACCATATATTTT.

The CDR3 loop reads CASSIRGANTEAFF. DNA for the CDR3: TGTGCCAGTAGTATCCGGGGCGCGAACACTGAAGCTTTCTTT. V gene TRBV19 combines with J gene TRBJ1-1; possible D gene TRBD1, 5 bases. The V gene's germline CDR1 is LNHDA and CDR2 SQIVND (reference sequence). The CDR3 contains 14 residues. Trimming cost V 3 bases and J 1 base, with 9 bases left between them.